This T cell receptor beta chain was captured by sequencing in a study of blood T cell repertoires in COVID-19. Study as a whole: The cDNA or gDNA used as material had been derived from T cells, B-cell-depleted T cells, or PBMCs.

Authors' analysis steps: The authors estimated nucleated cell counts from reference gene primer amplification. This table comes from immunoSEQ multiplex PCR, and its TCRdb copy is limited to in-frame clones, with some not included. The DNA was the basis for D and trimming; V, J and clone size are from that table. This sample has fewer than 200,000 clones, with roughly 79% found just once. V dropped 5 bases and J dropped 4 bases, with 15 bases sitting between them. The CDR3 runs to 14 residues. Looked up from germline, CDR1 is MNHEY and CDR2 is SVGAGI. Sequencing was done on a sample of peripheral blood. The TCR sequence derives from an older woman with acute or convalescent COVID-19. The chain links TRBV6-5 to TRBJ2-7; D perhaps matches TRBD2 (5 bases). The CDR3: CASSPGVVGYEQYF. CDR3 in DNA: TGTGCCAGCAGTCCCGGGGTGGTGGGATACGAGCAGTACTTC.